The rows below give T cell receptor beta chains drawn from one sample of a study of shared clonotypes between healthy human individuals. Measured with immunoSEQ multiplex PCR; TCRdb has only the in-frame clones, and not every one. The table shows 2 million to 2.5 million clones, with more than 85% occurring only once. The material sequenced was naive CD4+ T cells from PBMCs. These receptors all stem from a man between 18 and 35 years old in good health. Some clones in this sample may be carry-over from other donors' samples. The CDR3 runs from the conserved cysteine through the conserved F or W. The order of the fields is clone size, J gene, D gene, V gene, CDR3 length, CDR3 protein, CDR3 DNA. D genes are given only for firm matches. Clone size appears in some rows only: once, few, many, or a class for an expanded clone.

clone_size: NA; j_call: TRBJ1-1; d_call: TRBD1; v_call: TRBV19; cdr3_length: 14; cdr3_aa: CASSSGGLDTEAFF; cdr3_nt: TGTGCCAGTAGCTCAGGGGGTTTGGACACTGAAGCTTTCTTT
clone_size: NA; j_call: TRBJ1-2; d_call: NA; v_call: TRBV20-1; cdr3_length: 11; cdr3_aa: CSAGGRYGYTF; cdr3_nt: TGCAGTGCTGGGGGCAGATATGGCTACACCTTC
clone_size: few; j_call: TRBJ2-5; d_call: NA; v_call: TRBV5-6; cdr3_length: 11; cdr3_aa: CASSLFGTQYF; cdr3_nt: TGTGCCAGCAGCTTGTTCGGGACCCAGTACTTC
clone_size: once; j_call: TRBJ2-4; d_call: TRBD2; v_call: TRBV5-4; cdr3_length: 15; cdr3_aa: CASSSGLTDKNIQYF; cdr3_nt: TGTGCCAGCAGCTCGGGACTAACAGACAAAAACATTCAGTACTTC
clone_size: NA; j_call: TRBJ2-7; d_call: NA; v_call: TRBV27; cdr3_length: 14; cdr3_aa: CASSPLTGMYEQYF; cdr3_nt: TGTGCCAGCAGTCCCCTAACAGGGATGTACGAGCAGTACTTC
clone_size: NA; j_call: TRBJ1-2; d_call: NA; v_call: TRBV6-1; cdr3_length: 14; cdr3_aa: CASSEPRINYGYTF; cdr3_nt: TGTGCCAGCAGTGAGCCGAGAATTAACTATGGCTACACCTTC
clone_size: NA; j_call: TRBJ2-7; d_call: TRBD2; v_call: TRBV6-1; cdr3_length: 14; cdr3_aa: CASRAGSGAYEQYF; cdr3_nt: TGTGCCAGCAGGGCGGGGAGCGGGGCCTACGAGCAGTACTTC
clone_size: NA; j_call: TRBJ2-3; d_call: NA; v_call: TRBV7-6; cdr3_length: 15; cdr3_aa: CASSSGLPITDTQYF; cdr3_nt: TGTGCCAGCAGCTCGGGACTTCCAATCACAGATACGCAGTATTTT
clone_size: NA; j_call: TRBJ2-7; d_call: NA; v_call: TRBV6-5; cdr3_length: 12; cdr3_aa: CASSKTLTEQYF; cdr3_nt: TGTGCCAGCAGCAAAACCTTGACAGAGCAGTACTTC
clone_size: NA; j_call: TRBJ1-1; d_call: NA; v_call: TRBV28; cdr3_length: 14; cdr3_aa: CASSQPVGDTEAFF; cdr3_nt: TGTGCCAGCAGTCAGCCGGTGGGGGATACTGAAGCTTTCTTT
clone_size: NA; j_call: TRBJ1-1; d_call: NA; v_call: TRBV5-1; cdr3_length: 12; cdr3_aa: CASSLGRTAMSF; cdr3_nt: TGCGCCAGCAGCTTGGGGCGGACGGCTATGAGCTTT
clone_size: few; j_call: TRBJ1-4; d_call: NA; v_call: TRBV7-8; cdr3_length: 13; cdr3_aa: CASSQDSREKLFF; cdr3_nt: TGTGCCAGCAGCCAGGACAGCCGTGAAAAACTGTTTTTT
clone_size: NA; j_call: TRBJ2-7; d_call: NA; v_call: TRBV28; cdr3_length: 12; cdr3_aa: CASRQPGHEQYF; cdr3_nt: TGTGCCAGCAGGCAACCGGGCCACGAGCAGTACTTC
clone_size: once; j_call: TRBJ2-7; d_call: NA; v_call: TRBV5-1; cdr3_length: 15; cdr3_aa: CASSSGPSQAYEQYF; cdr3_nt: TGCGCCAGCAGCTCTGGACCGAGCCAGGCCTACGAGCAGTACTTC
clone_size: NA; j_call: TRBJ2-7; d_call: NA; v_call: TRBV6-6; cdr3_length: 14; cdr3_aa: CASSYSFGSYEQYF; cdr3_nt: TGTGCCAGCAGTTACTCCTTCGGGAGCTACGAGCAGTACTTC
clone_size: NA; j_call: TRBJ2-7; d_call: TRBD2; v_call: TRBV5-1; cdr3_length: 16; cdr3_aa: CASSPGLAGGFYEQYF; cdr3_nt: TGCGCCAGCAGCCCCGGACTAGCGGGAGGCTTCTACGAGCAGTACTTC
clone_size: NA; j_call: TRBJ2-2; d_call: TRBD1; v_call: TRBV9; cdr3_length: 16; cdr3_aa: CASSVAGQGFTGELFF; cdr3_nt: TGTGCCAGCAGCGTAGCGGGACAGGGCTTCACCGGGGAGCTGTTTTTT
clone_size: NA; j_call: TRBJ2-7; d_call: TRBD1; v_call: TRBV30; cdr3_length: 14; cdr3_aa: CAWRAGQGNHEQYF; cdr3_nt: TGTGCCTGGAGGGCCGGACAGGGAAATCACGAGCAGTACTTC
clone_size: once; j_call: TRBJ1-1; d_call: NA; v_call: TRBV10-1; cdr3_length: 13; cdr3_aa: CASSEGTNTEAFF; cdr3_nt: TGCGCCAGCAGTGAAGGGACGAACACTGAAGCTTTCTTT
clone_size: NA; j_call: TRBJ2-7; d_call: NA; v_call: TRBV15; cdr3_length: 12; cdr3_aa: CATSRGTYEQYF; cdr3_nt: TGTGCCACCAGCAGAGGAACCTACGAGCAGTACTTC
clone_size: NA; j_call: TRBJ2-5; d_call: NA; v_call: TRBV27; cdr3_length: 12; cdr3_aa: CASSLWGETQYF; cdr3_nt: TGTGCCAGCAGTTTATGGGGGGAGACCCAGTACTTC
clone_size: NA; j_call: TRBJ1-1; d_call: TRBD1; v_call: TRBV15; cdr3_length: 13; cdr3_aa: CATSKPQGAEAFF; cdr3_nt: TGTGCCACCAGCAAACCCCAGGGGGCGGAAGCTTTCTTT
clone_size: NA; j_call: TRBJ2-7; d_call: TRBD1; v_call: TRBV7-3; cdr3_length: 13; cdr3_aa: CASSSDRGREQYF; cdr3_nt: TGTGCCAGCAGTTCCGACAGGGGGCGCGAGCAGTACTTC
clone_size: NA; j_call: TRBJ1-2; d_call: TRBD1; v_call: TRBV11-2; cdr3_length: 15; cdr3_aa: CASSSPRQGNYGYTF; cdr3_nt: TGTGCCAGCAGCTCGCCCCGACAGGGCAACTATGGCTACACCTTC
clone_size: NA; j_call: TRBJ1-1; d_call: NA; v_call: TRBV5-6; cdr3_length: 15; cdr3_aa: CASSARGVGNTEAFF; cdr3_nt: TGTGCCAGCAGCGCAAGGGGGGTTGGGAACACTGAAGCTTTCTTT
clone_size: NA; j_call: TRBJ1-3; d_call: TRBD1; v_call: TRBV14; cdr3_length: 19; cdr3_aa: CASSQSLGQGGQAGNTIYF; cdr3_nt: TGTGCCAGCAGCCAGTCTTTGGGACAGGGGGGTCAAGCGGGAAACACCATATATTTT
clone_size: NA; j_call: TRBJ1-1; d_call: TRBD1; v_call: TRBV5-1; cdr3_length: 13; cdr3_aa: CASSSQGFPEAFF; cdr3_nt: TGCGCCAGCAGCTCACAGGGGTTCCCTGAAGCTTTCTTT
clone_size: NA; j_call: TRBJ1-1; d_call: TRBD1; v_call: TRBV5-4; cdr3_length: 15; cdr3_aa: CASSSRTGGNTEAFF; cdr3_nt: TGTGCCAGCAGCTCTCGGACAGGGGGCAACACTGAAGCTTTCTTT
clone_size: NA; j_call: TRBJ1-5; d_call: NA; v_call: TRBV28; cdr3_length: 15; cdr3_aa: CASSLRGVGNQPQHF; cdr3_nt: TGTGCCAGCAGTTTACGGGGGGTAGGCAATCAGCCCCAGCATTTT
clone_size: NA; j_call: TRBJ1-3; d_call: TRBD1; v_call: TRBV6-5; cdr3_length: 11; cdr3_aa: CATHRGNTIYF; cdr3_nt: TGTGCCACCCACAGGGGGAACACCATATATTTT
clone_size: NA; j_call: TRBJ1-4; d_call: NA; v_call: TRBV6-5; cdr3_length: 16; cdr3_aa: CASSYQSAATNEKLFF; cdr3_nt: TGTGCCAGCAGTTATCAGTCCGCTGCAACTAATGAAAAACTGTTTTTT
clone_size: NA; j_call: TRBJ2-1; d_call: TRBD2; v_call: TRBV6-4; cdr3_length: 16; cdr3_aa: CASSQLAASSYNEQFF; cdr3_nt: TGTGCCAGCAGCCAACTAGCGGCGAGCTCCTACAATGAGCAGTTCTTC
clone_size: NA; j_call: TRBJ2-6; d_call: TRBD1; v_call: TRBV5-1; cdr3_length: 16; cdr3_aa: CASSLEGQAGANVLTF; cdr3_nt: TGCGCCAGCAGCTTGGAGGGACAGGCTGGGGCCAACGTCCTGACTTTC
clone_size: NA; j_call: TRBJ2-5; d_call: TRBD1; v_call: TRBV28; cdr3_length: 15; cdr3_aa: CASSQITGGQETQYF; cdr3_nt: TGTGCCAGCAGTCAGATAACAGGGGGCCAAGAGACCCAGTACTTC
clone_size: NA; j_call: TRBJ2-7; d_call: NA; v_call: TRBV6-6; cdr3_length: 12; cdr3_aa: CACGGDSYEQYF; cdr3_nt: TGTGCTTGTGGTGGAGACTCCTACGAGCAGTACTTC
clone_size: NA; j_call: TRBJ1-2; d_call: NA; v_call: TRBV5-8; cdr3_length: 15; cdr3_aa: CASSLLWGRVAGYTF; cdr3_nt: TGTGCCAGCAGCCTGCTTTGGGGGCGCGTCGCTGGCTACACCTTC
clone_size: NA; j_call: TRBJ2-3; d_call: NA; v_call: TRBV18; cdr3_length: 16; cdr3_aa: CASSPPGHSSTDTQYF; cdr3_nt: TGTGCCAGCTCACCACCGGGTCACTCCAGCACAGATACGCAGTATTTT
clone_size: NA; j_call: TRBJ2-3; d_call: NA; v_call: TRBV5-1; cdr3_length: 14; cdr3_aa: CASSLIGYTDTQYF; cdr3_nt: TGCGCCAGCAGCTTAATAGGGTATACAGATACGCAGTATTTT
clone_size: NA; j_call: TRBJ2-5; d_call: NA; v_call: TRBV7-2; cdr3_length: 12; cdr3_aa: CASSLAEETQYF; cdr3_nt: TGTGCCAGCAGCTTAGCCGAAGAGACCCAGTACTTC
clone_size: NA; j_call: TRBJ2-2; d_call: NA; v_call: TRBV5-1; cdr3_length: 16; cdr3_aa: CASSPDIGTNTGELFF; cdr3_nt: TGCGCCAGCAGCCCCGACATTGGAACGAACACCGGGGAGCTGTTTTTT
clone_size: few; j_call: TRBJ1-1; d_call: NA; v_call: TRBV5-1; cdr3_length: 12; cdr3_aa: CASSFPNTEAFF; cdr3_nt: TGCGCCAGCAGCTTCCCAAACACTGAAGCTTTCTTT
clone_size: NA; j_call: TRBJ1-2; d_call: NA; v_call: TRBV6-5; cdr3_length: 16; cdr3_aa: CASSYSWVSGGYGYTF; cdr3_nt: TGTGCCAGCAGTTACTCATGGGTAAGCGGAGGATATGGCTACACCTTC
clone_size: NA; j_call: TRBJ2-7; d_call: NA; v_call: TRBV28; cdr3_length: 13; cdr3_aa: CASRTASSYEQYF; cdr3_nt: TGTGCCAGCCGGACGGCATCCTCCTACGAGCAGTACTTC
clone_size: NA; j_call: TRBJ2-1; d_call: NA; v_call: TRBV6-6; cdr3_length: 15; cdr3_aa: CASSYGGPLYNEQFF; cdr3_nt: TGTGCCAGCAGTTACGGGGGGCCACTCTACAATGAGCAGTTCTTC
clone_size: NA; j_call: TRBJ2-5; d_call: TRBD1; v_call: TRBV5-1; cdr3_length: 14; cdr3_aa: CASGTGTVQETQYF; cdr3_nt: TGCGCCAGCGGCACCGGGACAGTCCAAGAGACCCAGTACTTC
clone_size: NA; j_call: TRBJ2-7; d_call: TRBD1; v_call: TRBV18; cdr3_length: 16; cdr3_aa: CASSPKLGQGSYEQYF; cdr3_nt: TGTGCCAGCTCACCAAAGCTGGGACAGGGTTCCTACGAGCAGTACTTC
clone_size: NA; j_call: TRBJ1-1; d_call: TRBD1; v_call: TRBV10-3; cdr3_length: 13; cdr3_aa: CAISERDRDEAFF; cdr3_nt: TGTGCCATCAGTGAAAGGGACAGGGATGAAGCTTTCTTT
clone_size: NA; j_call: TRBJ1-5; d_call: NA; v_call: TRBV28; cdr3_length: 15; cdr3_aa: CASRPSPGSNQPQHF; cdr3_nt: TGTGCCAGCAGACCAAGCCCGGGGAGCAATCAGCCCCAGCATTTT
clone_size: NA; j_call: TRBJ2-2; d_call: TRBD1; v_call: TRBV5-1; cdr3_length: 15; cdr3_aa: CASSTGASNTGELFF; cdr3_nt: TGCGCCAGTTCAACAGGGGCCTCGAACACCGGGGAGCTGTTTTTT
clone_size: NA; j_call: TRBJ2-2; d_call: NA; v_call: TRBV30; cdr3_length: 11; cdr3_aa: CAFSGSGELFF; cdr3_nt: TGTGCCTTCTCAGGGTCCGGGGAGCTGTTTTTT
clone_size: NA; j_call: TRBJ1-1; d_call: NA; v_call: TRBV2; cdr3_length: 14; cdr3_aa: CASSDGYRNTEAFF; cdr3_nt: TGTGCCAGCAGTGATGGTTATCGGAACACTGAAGCTTTCTTT